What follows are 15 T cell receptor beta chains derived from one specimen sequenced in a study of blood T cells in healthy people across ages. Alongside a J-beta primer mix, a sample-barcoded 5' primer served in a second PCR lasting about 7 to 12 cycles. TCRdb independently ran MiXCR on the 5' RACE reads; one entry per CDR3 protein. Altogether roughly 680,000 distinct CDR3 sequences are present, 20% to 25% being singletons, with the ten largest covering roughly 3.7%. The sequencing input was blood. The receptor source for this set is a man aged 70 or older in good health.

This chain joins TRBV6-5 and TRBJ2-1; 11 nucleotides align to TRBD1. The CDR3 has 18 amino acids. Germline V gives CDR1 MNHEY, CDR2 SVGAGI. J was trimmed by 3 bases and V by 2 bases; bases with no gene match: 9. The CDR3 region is CASSYLMGQGVSYNEQFF. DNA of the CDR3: TGTGCCAGCAGTTACCTGATGGGACAGGGGGTAAGCTACAATGAGCAGTTCTTC.

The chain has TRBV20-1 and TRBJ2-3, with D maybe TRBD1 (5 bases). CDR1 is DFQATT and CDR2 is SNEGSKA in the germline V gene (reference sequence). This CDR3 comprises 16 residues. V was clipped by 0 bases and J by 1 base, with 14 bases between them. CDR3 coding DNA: TGCAGTGCTAGAGATCGTCAGGGATATGGCACAGATACGCAGTATTTT. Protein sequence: CSARDRQGYGTDTQYF.

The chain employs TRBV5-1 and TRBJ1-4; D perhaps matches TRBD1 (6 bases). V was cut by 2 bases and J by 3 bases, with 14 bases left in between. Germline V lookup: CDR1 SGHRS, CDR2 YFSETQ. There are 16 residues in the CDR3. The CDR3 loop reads CASSFLTGSPNEKLFF. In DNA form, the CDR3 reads TGCGCCAGCAGCTTCCTAACAGGGTCCCCTAATGAAAAACTGTTTTTT.

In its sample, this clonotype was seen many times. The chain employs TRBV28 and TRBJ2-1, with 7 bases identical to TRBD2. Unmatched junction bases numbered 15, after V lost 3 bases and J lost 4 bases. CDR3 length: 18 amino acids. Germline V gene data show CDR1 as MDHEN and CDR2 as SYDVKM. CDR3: CASSLTGGVLLGYNEQFF. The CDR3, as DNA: TGTGCCAGCAGTTTGACGGGAGGAGTCCTCCTGGGGTACAATGAGCAGTTCTTC. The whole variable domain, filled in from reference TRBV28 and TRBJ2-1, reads DVKVTQSSRYLVKRTGEKVFLECVQDMDHENMFWYRQDPGLGLRLIYFSYDVKMKEKGDIPEGYSVSREKKERFSLILESASTNQTSMYLCASSLTGGVLLGYNEQFFGPGTRLTVL.

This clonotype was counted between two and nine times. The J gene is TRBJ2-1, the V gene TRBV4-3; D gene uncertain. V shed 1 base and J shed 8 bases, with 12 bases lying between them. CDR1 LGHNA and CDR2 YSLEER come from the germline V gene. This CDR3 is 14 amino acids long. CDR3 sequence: CASSQGRASYEQFF. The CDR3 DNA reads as TGCGCCAGCAGCCAAGGACGGGCCTCCTATGAGCAGTTCTTC.

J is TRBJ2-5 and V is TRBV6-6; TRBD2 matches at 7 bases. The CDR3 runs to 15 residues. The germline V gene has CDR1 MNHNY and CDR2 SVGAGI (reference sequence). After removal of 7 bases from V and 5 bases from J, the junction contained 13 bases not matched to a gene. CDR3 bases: TGTGCCAGCACCCCCCGGGGAGGGACCGTGGAGACCCAGTACTTC. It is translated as CASTPRGGTVETQYF.

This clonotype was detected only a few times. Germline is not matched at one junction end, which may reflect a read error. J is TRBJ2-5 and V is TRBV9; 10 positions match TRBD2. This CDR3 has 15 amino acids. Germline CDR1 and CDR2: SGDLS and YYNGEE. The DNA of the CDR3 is TGTGCCGGCAGCGTAGAGAGCGGGAGGGGCGAGACCCAGTACTTC. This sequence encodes CAGSVESGRGETQYF. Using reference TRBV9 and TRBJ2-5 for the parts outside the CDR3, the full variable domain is DSGVTQTPKHLITATGQRVTLRCSPRSGDLSVYWYQQSLDQGLQFLIQYYNGEERAKGNILERFSAQQFPDLHSELNLSSLELGDSALYFCAGSVESGRGETQYFGPGTRLLVL.

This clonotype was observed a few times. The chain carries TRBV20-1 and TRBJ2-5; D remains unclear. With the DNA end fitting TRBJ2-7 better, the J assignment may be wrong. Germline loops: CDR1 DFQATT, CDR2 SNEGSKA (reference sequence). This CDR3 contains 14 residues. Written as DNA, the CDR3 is TGCAGTGCTAGAGAGGTCCTAGGCGTGGGCGAGCAGTACTTC. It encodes CSAREVLGVGEQYF.

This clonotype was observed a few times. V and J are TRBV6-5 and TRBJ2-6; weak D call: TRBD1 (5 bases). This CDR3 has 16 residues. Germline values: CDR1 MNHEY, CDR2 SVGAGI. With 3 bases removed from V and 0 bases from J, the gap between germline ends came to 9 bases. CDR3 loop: CASSYSGNSGANVLTF. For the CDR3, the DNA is TGTGCCAGCAGTTATTCAGGGAACTCTGGGGCCAACGTCCTGACTTTC.

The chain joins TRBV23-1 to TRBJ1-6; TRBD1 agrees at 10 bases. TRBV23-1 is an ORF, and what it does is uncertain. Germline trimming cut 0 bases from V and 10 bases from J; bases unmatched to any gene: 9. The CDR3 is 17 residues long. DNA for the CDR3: TGCGCCAGCAGTCAATCGATCTTCGGACAGGGGGAGTCACCCCTCCACTTT. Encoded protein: CASSQSIFGQGESPLHF.

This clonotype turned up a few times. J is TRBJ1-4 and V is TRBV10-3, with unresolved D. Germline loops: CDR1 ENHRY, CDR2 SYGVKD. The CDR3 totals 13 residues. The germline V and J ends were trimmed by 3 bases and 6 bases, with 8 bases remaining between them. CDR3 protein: CAISDAQDEKLFF. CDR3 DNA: TGTGCCATCAGTGATGCTCAAGATGAAAAACTGTTTTTT.

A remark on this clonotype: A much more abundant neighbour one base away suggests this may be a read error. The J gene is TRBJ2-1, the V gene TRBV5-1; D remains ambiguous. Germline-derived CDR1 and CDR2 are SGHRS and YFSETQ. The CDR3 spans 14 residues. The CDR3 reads CASSLVGSSYEQHF. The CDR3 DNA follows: TGCGCCAGCAGCTTGGTGGGCTCCTCCTACGAGCAGCACTTC.

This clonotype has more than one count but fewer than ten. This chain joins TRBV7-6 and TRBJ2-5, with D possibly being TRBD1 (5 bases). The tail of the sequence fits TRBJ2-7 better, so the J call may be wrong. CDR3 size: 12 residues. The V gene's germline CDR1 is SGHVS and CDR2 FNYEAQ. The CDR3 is CASSSVRGEQYF. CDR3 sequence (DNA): TGTGCCAGCAGCTCCGTAAGGGGCGAGCAGTACTTC.

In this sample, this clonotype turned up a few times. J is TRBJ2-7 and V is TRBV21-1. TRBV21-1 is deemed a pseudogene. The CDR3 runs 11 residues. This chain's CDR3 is CASPGDWEQYF. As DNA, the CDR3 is TGTGCCAGCCCTGGGGATTGGGAGCAGTACTTC.

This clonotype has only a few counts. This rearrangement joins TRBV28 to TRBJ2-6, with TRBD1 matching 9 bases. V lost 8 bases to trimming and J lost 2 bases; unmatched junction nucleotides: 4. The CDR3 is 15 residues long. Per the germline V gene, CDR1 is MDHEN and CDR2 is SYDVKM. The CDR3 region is CASGRTGAGANVLTF. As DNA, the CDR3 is TGTGCCAGCGGCAGGACAGGGGCTGGGGCCAACGTCCTGACTTTC.